This passage covers 10 T cell receptor beta chains from one sample sequenced in a study of regulatory T cells in long-lasting Graves disease. CDR3 regions were amplified by Arm-PCR using iRepertoire HTBI primers to build TCR beta libraries. MiXCR, applied by TCRdb to the multiplex PCR reads, yields one record per CDR3 protein. The repertoire consists of some 370,000 distinct CDR3 sequences, with 20% to 25% occurring once and the leading ten covering about a fifth. Time point of the sample: persistent/refractory GD, antithyroid drugs over 5 years with positive TRAb. PBMCs were the source of the RNA used for TCR sequencing. This specimen was peripheral blood mononuclear cells (PBMCs), taken when the disease was refractory, from a patient treated with antithyroid drugs. The receptors come from a female donor with Graves disease.

This clonotype was picked up many times. The chain couples TRBV7-2 to TRBJ2-7, with D tentatively TRBD1 or TRBD2 (5 bases each). V shed 1 base and J shed 2 bases, with 12 bases lying between them. The germline V gene encodes CDR1 SGHTA and CDR2 FQGNSA. The CDR3 has 15 residues. CDR3 nucleotides: TGTGCCAGCAGCTTAGAGCAGGGAGCCGCCTACGAGCAGTACTTC. The encoded protein is CASSLEQGAAYEQYF.

This clonotype was recorded at least ten times. The chain is built from TRBV28 and TRBJ1-2; 7 nucleotides match TRBD1. Germline V lookup: CDR1 MDHEN, CDR2 SYDVKM. This CDR3 spans 16 amino acids. V lost 6 bases to trimming and J lost 6 bases; unmatched junction nucleotides: 16. Here the CDR3 DNA reads TGTGCCAGCAGCCTAACCGGGACAGAAACATGGAATGGCTACACCTTC. This encodes CASSLTGTETWNGYTF.

V is TRBV30 and J is TRBJ2-2; possible D gene TRBD2, 5 bases. In germline, CDR1 is GTSNPN, CDR2 SVGIG (reference sequence). The CDR3 has 13 residues. The V and J ends lost 2 bases and 3 bases respectively, with 7 bases between them. CDR3 loop: CAWSNGDTGELFF. In DNA, the CDR3 is TGTGCCTGGAGTAACGGGGACACCGGGGAGCTGTTTTTT.

This clonotype was detected many times. The chain links TRBV20-1 to TRBJ2-5, with D hard to call. The CDR3 spans 11 residues. V dropped 4 bases and J dropped 5 bases, with 8 bases sitting between them. CDR1 and CDR2 from the germline V gene are DFQATT and SNEGSKA (reference sequence). The CDR3 loop reads CSATLRETQYF. The CDR3 DNA reads TGCAGTGCTACCCTCCGGGAGACCCAGTACTTC.

In regard to this clonotype: A read error may account for a junction end that differs from germline. The V and J genes are TRBV7-2 and TRBJ2-5, with 9 bases that match TRBD2. This CDR3 contains 17 residues. Germline CDR1 is SGHTA and CDR2 is FQGNSA. The CDR3 sequence is CASSFSAGGNLVRTQYF. The CDR3 DNA reads as TGTGCCAGCAGCTTTTCGGCGGGAGGGAATCTGGTTCGGACCCAATACTTC.

This clonotype was counted between two and nine times. The chain links TRBV29-1 to TRBJ2-7, with TRBD1 matching over 9 bases. The V and J ends lost 6 bases and 3 bases, in that order; junction bases with no gene match: 12. The V gene's germline CDR1 is SQVTM and CDR2 ANQGSEA. CDR3 length equals 15 residues. The CDR3 sequence is CSVVAGTGYRYEQYF. CDR3 DNA sequence: TGCAGCGTAGTTGCCGGGACAGGGTATCGCTACGAGCAGTACTTC.

This clonotype was observed a few times. V gene TRBV6-5 combines with J gene TRBJ2-7; D is perhaps TRBD1 (6 bases). Trimming took off 4 bases at V and 7 bases at J, with 14 bases between the two ends. This CDR3 has 13 residues. In germline, CDR1 is MNHEY, CDR2 SVGAGI. The CDR3 region has the DNA TGTGCCAGCAGTTTCGGACAGTCTAGTGAGCAGTACTTC. Residues: CASSFGQSSEQYF.

This clonotype was seen at least ten times. CDR3 DNA sequence: TGTGCCAGCAGCTCGGACAGACATAACACTGAAGCTTTCTTT. Translation gives CASSSDRHNTEAFF. This chain joins TRBV7-3 and TRBJ1-1; possible D gene TRBD1, 6 bases. V gave up 4 bases and J gave up 2 bases, with 11 bases separating them. Germline lookup yields CDR1 SGHTA and CDR2 FQGTGA. The CDR3 contains 14 residues.

The chain couples TRBV12-3 or TRBV12-4 to TRBJ2-1, with D perhaps matching TRBD1 or TRBD2 (6 bases each). This CDR3 is built from 14 residues. The ends were cut back, 6 bases at V and 9 bases at J, with 18 bases in the middle. The CDR3: CASSQGSGSTEQFF. The CDR3 nucleotides read TGTGCCAGCAGCCAGGGGTCCGGGAGTACTGAGCAGTTCTTC.

This clonotype was detected many times. The chain combines TRBV7-2 with TRBJ2-7, with TRBD1 matching over 11 bases. CDR1 and CDR2 (germline): SGHTA, FQGNSA. CDR3 length equals 16 residues. Trimming at V came to 5 bases and at J to 3 bases, leaving 9 bases not matched to a gene. The CDR3, as DNA: TGTGCCAGCAGCCTCACGTTTGGGACAGGGGGCTACGAGCAGTACTTC. This encodes CASSLTFGTGGYEQYF.